The rows below give T cell receptor beta chains drawn from one sample of a study of OX40 agonist ivuxolimab in advanced cancers. Sequenced by immunoSEQ multiplex PCR; TCRdb stores in-frame clones only, minus some. The data show around 64,000 clones, approximately 90% seen once. Sequenced here: CD4+ or CD8+ T cells sorted from blood, sampled in a trial of the OX40 agonist ivuxolimab. The origin of the receptors is an adult with an advanced solid tumor such as melanoma, head and neck, liver or kidney cancer. Both conserved end residues are part of each CDR3. Each record gives: V gene, J gene, CDR3 protein.

TRBV6-4	TRBJ2-7	CAIWDGSSYEQYF
TRBV27	TRBJ2-1	CASIGTGTSSYNEQFF
TRBV7-9	TRBJ1-1	CASSLPRQGATEAFF
TRBV7-9	TRBJ2-7	CASSGGTDHYEQYF
TRBV19	TRBJ2-7	CASSNQGWDPYEQYF
TRBV9	TRBJ1-2	CASSEGGAYGYTF
TRBV6-1	TRBJ2-3	CASSVAGGPDTQYF
TRBV5-4	TRBJ1-2	CASSPDSPNYGYTF
TRBV2	TRBJ1-4	CASSTGDTVSSNEKLFF
TRBV7-9	TRBJ2-4	CASRQVEAKNIQYF
TRBV13	TRBJ2-1	CASSLGTRFRNEQFF
TRBV2	TRBJ1-1	CASSVRGVGAEAFF
TRBV9	TRBJ2-1	CASSSAGTGYNEQFF
TRBV28	TRBJ2-7	CASRRHRLTGSYEQYF
TRBV7-6	TRBJ2-7	CASSPTGVREPPPYEQYF
TRBV13	TRBJ2-7	CASSRPSAGTYEQYF
TRBV7-9	TRBJ2-5	CASSPPQGRETQYF
TRBV15	TRBJ2-7	CATSGGRSYEQYF
TRBV2	TRBJ2-7	CASSDTSSYEQYF
TRBV4-1	TRBJ2-5	CASSQGAASGGETQYF